This TCR beta chain was profiled in a study of T cell repertoires in cytomegalovirus infection. The overall study: Indications of both CMV infection and matching HLA type were provided by public TCR beta signatures. Study findings and constraints: Carriage of CMV together with the relevant HLA was identifiable through cumulative public TCR beta family frequency. HLA-C-restricted CMV clonotypes gave the most frequent clonotype in two of eight donors.

With respect to this clonotype: Antigen: not known.

TCRdb redid the calling of the reads with MiXCR, one entry per CDR3 protein. The sample shows some 800,000 distinct CDR3 sequences, just under 30% of them seen only once. This TCR derives from a human donor in good health (CMV status not recorded). Some clones in this sample may be carry-over from other donors' samples. Sample: cultured CD8+ T cells from PBMCs, taken from culture after CMV antigen stimulation.

CDR3 nucleotide sequence: TGTGCCAGCAGCTTACCGGGGGGGCTCGCTACGCAGTATTTT. It is translated as CASSLPGGLATQYF. This chain joins TRBV7-4 and TRBJ2-3, with 8 bases aligning to TRBD2. Unmatched junction bases numbered 6, after V lost 2 bases and J lost 8 bases. The CDR3 totals 14 residues. Germline loops: CDR1 SGHVT, CDR2 SQSDAQ. Full variable domain (outside the CDR3, taken from reference TRBV7-4 and TRBJ2-3): GAGVSQSPRYKVAKRGRDVALRCDSISGHVTLYWYRQTLGQGSEVLTYSQSDAQRDKSGRPSGRFSAERPERSVSTLKIQRTEQGDSAVYLCASSLPGGLATQYFGPGTRLTVL.